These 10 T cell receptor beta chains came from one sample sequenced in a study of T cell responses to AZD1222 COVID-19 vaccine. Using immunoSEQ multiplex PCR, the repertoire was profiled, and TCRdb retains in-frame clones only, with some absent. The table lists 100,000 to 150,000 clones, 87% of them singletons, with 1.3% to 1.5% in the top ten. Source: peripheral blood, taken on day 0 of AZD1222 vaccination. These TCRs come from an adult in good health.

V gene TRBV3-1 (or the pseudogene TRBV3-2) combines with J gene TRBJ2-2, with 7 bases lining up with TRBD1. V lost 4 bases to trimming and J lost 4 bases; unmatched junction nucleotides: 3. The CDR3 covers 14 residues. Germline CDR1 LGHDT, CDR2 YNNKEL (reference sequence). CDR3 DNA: TGTGCCAGCAGCCGGGGACAGCCCACCGGGGAGCTGTTTTTT. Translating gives CASSRGQPTGELFF.

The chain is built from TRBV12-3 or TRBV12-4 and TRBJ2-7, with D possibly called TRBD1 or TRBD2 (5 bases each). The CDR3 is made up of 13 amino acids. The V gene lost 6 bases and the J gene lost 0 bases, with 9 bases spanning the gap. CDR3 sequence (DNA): TGTGCCAGCAGCCGGGACCACTCCTACGAGCAGTACTTC. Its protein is CASSRDHSYEQYF.

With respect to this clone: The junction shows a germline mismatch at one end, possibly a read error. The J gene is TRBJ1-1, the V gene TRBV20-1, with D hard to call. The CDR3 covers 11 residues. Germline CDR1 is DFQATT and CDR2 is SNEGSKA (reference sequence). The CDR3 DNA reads TGCAGTGCTAGTGAGAGAGTCGGGAGTCCTTTT. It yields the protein CSASERVGSPF.

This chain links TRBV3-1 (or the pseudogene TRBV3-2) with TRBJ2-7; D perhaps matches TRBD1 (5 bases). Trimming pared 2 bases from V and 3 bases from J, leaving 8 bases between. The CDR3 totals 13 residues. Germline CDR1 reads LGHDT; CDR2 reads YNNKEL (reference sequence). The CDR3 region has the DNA TGTGCCAGCAGCCAACAGGGTTTCTACGAGCAGTACTTC. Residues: CASSQQGFYEQYF.

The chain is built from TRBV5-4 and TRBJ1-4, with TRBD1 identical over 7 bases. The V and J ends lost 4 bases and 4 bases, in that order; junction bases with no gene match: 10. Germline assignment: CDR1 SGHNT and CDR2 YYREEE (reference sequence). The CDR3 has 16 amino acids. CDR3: CASSRPTGAGNEKLFF. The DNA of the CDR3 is TGTGCCAGCAGCAGACCTACAGGGGCTGGTAATGAAAAACTGTTTTTT.

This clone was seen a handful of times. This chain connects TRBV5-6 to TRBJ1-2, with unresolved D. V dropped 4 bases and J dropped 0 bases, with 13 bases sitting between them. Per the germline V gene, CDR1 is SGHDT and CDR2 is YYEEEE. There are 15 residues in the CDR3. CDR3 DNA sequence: TGTGCCAGCAGCCACACTGCTTTAGCTAACTATGGCTACACCTTC. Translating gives CASSHTALANYGYTF. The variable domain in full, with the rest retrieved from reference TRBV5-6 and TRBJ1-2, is DAGVTQSPTHLIKTRGQQVTLRCSPKSGHDTVSWYQQALGQGPQFIFQYYEEEERQRGNFPDRFSGHQFPNYSSELNVNALLLGDSALYLCASSHTALANYGYTFGSGTRLTVV.

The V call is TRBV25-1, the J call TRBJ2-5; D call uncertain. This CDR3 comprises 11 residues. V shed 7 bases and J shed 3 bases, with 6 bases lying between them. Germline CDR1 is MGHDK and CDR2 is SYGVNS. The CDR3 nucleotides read TGTGCCAGCAAACGGGAAGAGACCCAGTACTTC. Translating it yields CASKREETQYF. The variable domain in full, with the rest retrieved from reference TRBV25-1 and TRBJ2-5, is EADIYQTPRYLVIGTGKKITLECSQTMGHDKMYWYQQDPGMELHLIHYSYGVNSTEKGDLSSESTVSRIRTEHFPLTLESARPSHTSQYLCASKREETQYFGPGTRLLVL.

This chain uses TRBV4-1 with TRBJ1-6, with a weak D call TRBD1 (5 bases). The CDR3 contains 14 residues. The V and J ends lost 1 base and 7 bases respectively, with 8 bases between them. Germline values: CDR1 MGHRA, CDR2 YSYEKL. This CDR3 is CASSQGRGNSPLHF. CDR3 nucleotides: TGCGCCAGCAGCCAAGGTAGGGGAAATTCACCCCTCCACTTT.

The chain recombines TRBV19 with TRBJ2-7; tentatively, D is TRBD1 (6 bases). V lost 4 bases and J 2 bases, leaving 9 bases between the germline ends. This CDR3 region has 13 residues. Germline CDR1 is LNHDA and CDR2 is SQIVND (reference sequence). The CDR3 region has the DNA TGTGCCAGTAGTACAGGGACAACCTACGAGCAGTACTTC. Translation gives CASSTGTTYEQYF. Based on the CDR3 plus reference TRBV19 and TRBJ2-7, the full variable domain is DGGITQSPKYLFRKEGQNVTLSCEQNLNHDAMYWYRQDPGQGLRLIYYSQIVNDFQKGDIAEGYSVSREKKESFPLTVTSAQKNPTAFYLCASSTGTTYEQYFGPGTRLTVT.

The CDR3 sequence: CASSQNGVGEQFF. The DNA of the CDR3 is TGTGCCAGCAGCCAAAATGGAGTAGGTGAGCAGTTCTTC. The genes are TRBV14 and TRBJ2-1; D not resolved. V shed 2 bases and J shed 9 bases, with 11 bases lying between them. The CDR3 is 13 residues long. Germline V gene data show CDR1 as SGHDN and CDR2 as FVKESK.